These T cell receptor beta chains were read from a single sample in a study of beta chain features in type 1 diabetes. Repertoires were generated with immunoSEQ multiplex PCR, while TCRdb's copy carries only in-frame clones and drops some. The data contain 200,000 to 250,000 clones, 27% of them singletons. The sequenced sample consisted of central memory CD4+ T cells from blood. The receptor source for this set is a young man in good health. Both conserved end residues are part of each CDR3. D genes are given only for firm matches. Size values are once, few and many counts, or a class for expanded clones, and some rows have none.

v_call	j_call	d_call	clone_size	cdr3_aa	cdr3_nt
TRBV28	TRBJ2-3	NA	many	CASSKTSTDTQYF	TGTGCCAGCAGTAAGACTAGCACAGATACGCAGTATTTT
TRBV6-6	TRBJ2-1	NA	NA	CASNRDSYNEQFF	TGTGCCAGCAACCGGGACTCCTACAATGAGCAGTTCTTC
TRBV9	TRBJ2-1	NA	few	CASSVGRRPYNEQFF	TGTGCCAGCAGCGTCGGCCGCCGACCTTACAATGAGCAGTTCTTC
TRBV11-2	TRBJ2-3	NA	many	CASSLGPSYATQYF	TGTGCCAGCAGCTTAGGGCCTAGCTACGCTACGCAGTATTTT
TRBV28	TRBJ2-7	TRBD1	few	CASSLHDRGAFYEQYF	TGTGCCAGCAGTCTCCACGACAGGGGGGCCTTCTACGAGCAGTACTTC
TRBV27	TRBJ2-3	TRBD1	NA	CASSPHGQGADTQYF	TGTGCCAGCAGTCCCCATGGACAGGGGGCGGATACGCAGTATTTT
TRBV30	TRBJ2-1	NA	NA	CAWSPPKRAGSRREQFF	TGTGCCTGGAGTCCACCGAAACGGGCGGGCTCGAGGCGGGAGCAGTTCTTC
TRBV19	TRBJ2-1	NA	NA	CASSPEQYNEQFF	TGTGCCAGTAGTCCGGAACAGTACAATGAGCAGTTCTTC
TRBV5-4	TRBJ2-1	TRBD2	NA	CASSIDGREQFF	TGTGCCAGCAGCATAGACGGGAGGGAGCAGTTCTTC
TRBV29-1	TRBJ1-2	NA	NA	CSVGTLSHYGYTF	TGCAGCGTTGGAACTCTAAGCCACTATGGCTACACCTTC
TRBV30	TRBJ1-5	TRBD1	NA	CAFSGGLDQPQHF	TGTGCCTTCTCAGGGGGCTTGGATCAGCCCCAGCATTTT
TRBV9	TRBJ1-1	NA	NA	CASSVAGRGTEAFF	TGTGCCAGCAGCGTAGCAGGTCGGGGCACTGAAGCTTTCTTT
TRBV2	TRBJ2-7	TRBD1	NA	CASARDRDSYEQYF	TGTGCCAGCGCCCGGGACAGAGACTCCTACGAGCAGTACTTC
TRBV5-4	TRBJ1-6	TRBD1	NA	CASSSAGGYNSPLHF	TGTGCCAGCAGCTCAGCAGGGGGTTATAATTCACCCCTCCACTTT
TRBV6-1	TRBJ1-2	NA	NA	CASSERAGDGYTF	TGTGCCAGCAGTGAAAGGGCAGGGGACGGCTACACCTTC
TRBV25-1	TRBJ2-5	NA	NA	CASRTEQETQYF	TGTGCCAGCAGAACTGAACAAGAGACCCAGTACTTC
TRBV5-4	TRBJ1-5	TRBD1	few	CASSIYTGGANQPQHF	TGTGCCAGCAGCATATACACAGGGGGAGCAAATCAGCCCCAGCATTTT
TRBV30	TRBJ1-1	TRBD1	few	CAWDRVATEAFF	TGTGCCTGGGACAGGGTAGCCACTGAAGCTTTCTTT
TRBV7-2	TRBJ2-2	NA	many	CASNPGANTGELFF	TGTGCCAGCAACCCAGGAGCGAACACCGGGGAGCTGTTTTTT
TRBV15	TRBJ2-7	NA	NA	CATSRGGTLVGEQYF	TGTGCCACCAGCAGAGGAGGGACACTCGTGGGCGAGCAGTACTTC
TRBV5-4	TRBJ2-5	TRBD2	NA	CASSPGTSGSGGTQYF	TGTGCCAGCAGCCCCGGGACTAGCGGGAGCGGAGGGACCCAGTACTTC
TRBV18	TRBJ2-5	NA	many	CASSFRSSYQETQYF	TGTGCCAGCTCATTCCGAAGTTCATACCAAGAGACCCAGTACTTC
TRBV29-1	TRBJ2-7	NA	NA	CSVVFPFGYEQYF	TGCAGCGTTGTCTTTCCTTTCGGTTACGAGCAGTACTTC
TRBV29-1	TRBJ2-4	TRBD1	few	CSVGRDRNIQYF	TGCAGCGTGGGTCGGGACAGAAACATTCAGTACTTC
TRBV27	TRBJ1-5	TRBD1	few	CASSSDREGTGPQHF	TGTGCCAGCAGTTCAGACAGGGAAGGGACCGGGCCCCAGCATTTT